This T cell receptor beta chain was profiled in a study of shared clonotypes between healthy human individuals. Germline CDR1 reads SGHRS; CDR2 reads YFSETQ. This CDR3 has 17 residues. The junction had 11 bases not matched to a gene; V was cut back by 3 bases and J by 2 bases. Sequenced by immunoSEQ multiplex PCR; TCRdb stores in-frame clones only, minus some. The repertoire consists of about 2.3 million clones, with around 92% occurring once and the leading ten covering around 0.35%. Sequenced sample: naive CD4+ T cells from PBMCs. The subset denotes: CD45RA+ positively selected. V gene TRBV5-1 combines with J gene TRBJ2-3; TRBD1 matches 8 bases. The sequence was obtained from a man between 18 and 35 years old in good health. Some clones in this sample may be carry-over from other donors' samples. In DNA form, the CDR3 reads TGCGCCAGCAGCTACAGACAGGGGCCCATCCTCACAGATACGCAGTATTTT. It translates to CASSYRQGPILTDTQYF.